The rows below give T cell receptor beta chains drawn from one sample of a study of OX40 agonist ivuxolimab in advanced cancers. Clones were read by immunoSEQ multiplex PCR, and TCRdb kept only the in-frame ones, dropping some. This table has around 20,000 clones, around 81% appearing once. The starting material was CD4+ or CD8+ T cells sorted from blood, obtained in a trial of the OX40 agonist ivuxolimab. The source of these receptors is an adult with an advanced solid tumor such as melanoma, head and neck, liver or kidney cancer. Both conserved end residues are part of each CDR3. Each record gives: CDR3 DNA, CDR3 protein, V gene, D gene, clone size, J gene. D genes are given only for firm matches. Clone size is shown for a subset of rows, as once, few, many or a class of expanded clone.

DNA: TGTGCCAGCAGCTGGGGACAGGGAAGCAATCAGCCCCAGCATTTT; CDR3: CASSWGQGSNQPQHF; V: TRBV2; D: TRBD1; size: NA; J: TRBJ1-5
DNA: TGTGCCACCAGCACCACCGCAGGGGAGACCCAGTACTTC; CDR3: CATSTTAGETQYF; V: TRBV15; D: NA; size: NA; J: TRBJ2-5
DNA: TGTGCCTGGAGCCTAGATCCGGGACTAGCGGGGGCAACCTACGAGCAGTACTTC; CDR3: CAWSLDPGLAGATYEQYF; V: TRBV30; D: TRBD2; size: once; J: TRBJ2-7
DNA: TGCGCCAGCAGCCGTACAGGGGGAGAGCAGTTCTTC; CDR3: CASSRTGGEQFF; V: TRBV4-1; D: TRBD1; size: NA; J: TRBJ2-1
DNA: TGTGCCAGCAGCTTCGGGTTTCTGACCTCCAATGAGCAGTTCTTC; CDR3: CASSFGFLTSNEQFF; V: TRBV11-2; D: NA; size: NA; J: TRBJ2-1
DNA: TGTGCCAGCAGCCCAAGATTCGGGGACCAAGAGACCCAGTACTTC; CDR3: CASSPRFGDQETQYF; V: TRBV11-2; D: NA; size: NA; J: TRBJ2-5
DNA: TGTGCCAGCAGCTTATTCGTCCTCGGGGGCTACACCTTC; CDR3: CASSLFVLGGYTF; V: TRBV7-9; D: NA; size: NA; J: TRBJ1-2
DNA: TGTGCCAGCAGCGCCGGGACTAGCGGGAGCACAGATACGCAGTATTTT; CDR3: CASSAGTSGSTDTQYF; V: TRBV9; D: TRBD2; size: NA; J: TRBJ2-3
DNA: TGTGCCAGCAGCCAAGTAGCAGGGTCCACAGATACGCAGTATTTT; CDR3: CASSQVAGSTDTQYF; V: TRBV4-2; D: NA; size: once; J: TRBJ2-3
DNA: TGTGCCCACCCGGGGGATACGCAGTATTTT; CDR3: CAHPGDTQYF; V: TRBV15; D: NA; size: NA; J: TRBJ2-3
DNA: TGCGCCAGCAGCCGGACAGGGTTTAATGAAAAACTGTTTTTT; CDR3: CASSRTGFNEKLFF; V: TRBV4-1; D: TRBD1; size: NA; J: TRBJ1-4
DNA: TGTGCCAGCAGCTTATCAGTAGGGGATGAAGCTTTCTTT; CDR3: CASSLSVGDEAFF; V: TRBV7-9; D: NA; size: once; J: TRBJ1-1
DNA: TGTGCCAGCAGTGAGAACATAGGGACAGGGCTTAACTATGGCTACACCTTC; CDR3: CASSENIGTGLNYGYTF; V: TRBV25-1; D: TRBD1; size: NA; J: TRBJ1-2
DNA: TGTGCCAGCAGCTTTCTACTAGGACTGGCGGAGACCCAGTACTTC; CDR3: CASSFLLGLAETQYF; V: TRBV7-6; D: NA; size: NA; J: TRBJ2-5
DNA: TGTGCCAGCACCGAAAAGTGGGTTTATGGAAACACCATATATTTT; CDR3: CASTEKWVYGNTIYF; V: TRBV28; D: NA; size: NA; J: TRBJ1-3
DNA: TGTGCCAGCAGCTCCCAACTAGGTAGGAACACTGAAGCTTTCTTT; CDR3: CASSSQLGRNTEAFF; V: TRBV7-3; D: NA; size: NA; J: TRBJ1-1
DNA: TGTGCCAGCAGTCAATGGGGGGGGAGGGCTGAAGCTTTCTTT; CDR3: CASSQWGGRAEAFF; V: TRBV6-5; D: NA; size: NA; J: TRBJ1-1
DNA: TGTGCCAGCAGTGAAGCGGGGGTCCCAGATACGCAGTATTTT; CDR3: CASSEAGVPDTQYF; V: TRBV6-1; D: NA; size: NA; J: TRBJ2-3
DNA: TGTGCCAGCAGCTTAGACCCAGGGACAGGGGTAAGCAATCAGCCCCAGCATTTT; CDR3: CASSLDPGTGVSNQPQHF; V: TRBV7-3; D: TRBD1; size: NA; J: TRBJ1-5
DNA: TGTGCCAGCAGCTTTGCGGGGTCTCACGAGCAGTACTTC; CDR3: CASSFAGSHEQYF; V: TRBV7-6; D: NA; size: NA; J: TRBJ2-7
DNA: TGTGCCACCTGGGGGGGGCTACTCTATGAGCAGTTCTTC; CDR3: CATWGGLLYEQFF; V: TRBV6-6; D: NA; size: NA; J: TRBJ2-1
DNA: TGTGCTAGCAGCTTATCCCGGATGGGGGCGAGCGAGCAGTACTTC; CDR3: CASSLSRMGASEQYF; V: TRBV7-7; D: NA; size: NA; J: TRBJ2-7
DNA: TGTGCCAGCAGTCAGGGGATAGGAGCTTTCTTT; CDR3: CASSQGIGAFF; V: TRBV28; D: NA; size: NA; J: TRBJ1-1
DNA: TGTGCCTGGAGTGTAAGTGGCACTGAAGCTTTCTTT; CDR3: CAWSVSGTEAFF; V: TRBV30; D: NA; size: NA; J: TRBJ1-1
DNA: TGTGCCAGCAGCACTGGGACAGGGGGCGCGGGTGAAAAACTGTTTTTT; CDR3: CASSTGTGGAGEKLFF; V: TRBV9; D: TRBD1; size: NA; J: TRBJ1-4
DNA: TGTGCCAGCAGCGTTTCAGGGATTTCCTACGAGCAGTACTTC; CDR3: CASSVSGISYEQYF; V: TRBV9; D: NA; size: NA; J: TRBJ2-7
DNA: TGTGCCAGTAGCTCCGCCAGGGAGGCCTCCTACGAGCAGTACTTC; CDR3: CASSSAREASYEQYF; V: TRBV28; D: NA; size: NA; J: TRBJ2-7
DNA: TGTGCCAGTAGTATCTACAGGGGAGGCGAGACCCAGTACTTC; CDR3: CASSIYRGGETQYF; V: TRBV19; D: NA; size: NA; J: TRBJ2-5
DNA: TGTGCCAGCAGCCAAGAGGGAGGGGGCGGGGGGCCCCCTGAAGCTTTCTTT; CDR3: CASSQEGGGGGPPEAFF; V: TRBV4-2; D: TRBD1; size: NA; J: TRBJ1-1
DNA: TGCAGCGTTGAAGACGGCAGGTCCAGGGATACGCAGTATTTT; CDR3: CSVEDGRSRDTQYF; V: TRBV29-1; D: NA; size: NA; J: TRBJ2-3
DNA: TGTGCCAGCAGCTTAGCGGGGCCTAGCACAGATACGCAGTATTTT; CDR3: CASSLAGPSTDTQYF; V: TRBV7-9; D: NA; size: NA; J: TRBJ2-3
DNA: TGTGCCAGCAGCCCGACAGGGAACTATGGCTACACCTTC; CDR3: CASSPTGNYGYTF; V: TRBV9; D: TRBD1; size: NA; J: TRBJ1-2
DNA: TGTGCCACCAGCAGAGCCCTCTCGGAAGCGGGGGCTGCCTATGATGAGCAGTTCTTC; CDR3: CATSRALSEAGAAYDEQFF; V: TRBV15; D: TRBD2; size: NA; J: TRBJ2-1
DNA: TGTGCCAGCAGTGAAGCTTCCTACTACTCTAACTATGGCTACACCTTC; CDR3: CASSEASYYSNYGYTF; V: TRBV6-1; D: NA; size: NA; J: TRBJ1-2
DNA: TGTGCCAGCAGCGCAGATCACTCACCCCTCCACTTT; CDR3: CASSADHSPLHF; V: TRBV5-4; D: NA; size: few; J: TRBJ1-6
DNA: TGCAGTGCTCCTTGGGGCACTGAAGCTTTCTTT; CDR3: CSAPWGTEAFF; V: TRBV20-1; D: NA; size: NA; J: TRBJ1-1
DNA: TGTGCCGTTGCCTGGGGGGGGGACGAGCAGTACTTC; CDR3: CAVAWGGDEQYF; V: TRBV6-6; D: TRBD2; size: NA; J: TRBJ2-7
DNA: TGTGCCAGCAGCTCCCATCTAGCGGGGGGACCAAATGAGCAGTTCTTC; CDR3: CASSSHLAGGPNEQFF; V: TRBV7-3; D: TRBD2; size: NA; J: TRBJ2-1
DNA: TGTGCCAGCAGCTTAGGGGTCCCCCCGGGGCCCACAGATACGCAGTATTTT; CDR3: CASSLGVPPGPTDTQYF; V: TRBV7-3; D: NA; size: NA; J: TRBJ2-3
DNA: TGTGCCAGCAGCCCAGACAGGGACCCCTACAATGAGCAGTTCTTC; CDR3: CASSPDRDPYNEQFF; V: TRBV6-6; D: TRBD1; size: few; J: TRBJ2-1
DNA: TGCGCCAGCAGCCTCGGTTGGGGGGGCTCATCCTACGAGCAGTACTTC; CDR3: CASSLGWGGSSYEQYF; V: TRBV5-1; D: NA; size: NA; J: TRBJ2-7
DNA: TGTGCCAGCAGCGTAGGGGGCTCACCGATTTACAATGAGCAGTTCTTC; CDR3: CASSVGGSPIYNEQFF; V: TRBV9; D: NA; size: NA; J: TRBJ2-1
DNA: TGTGCCAGTAGTATGAGACAGGGGGCACTTGTCCACGAGCAGTACTTC; CDR3: CASSMRQGALVHEQYF; V: TRBV19; D: TRBD1; size: NA; J: TRBJ2-7
DNA: TGCGCCAGCAGCCAAGTGGTTGCTCTTTACGAGCAGTACTTC; CDR3: CASSQVVALYEQYF; V: TRBV4-1; D: NA; size: NA; J: TRBJ2-7
DNA: TGTGCCAGCAGCACCACTTGGGTAGGGGCGGGTGAGCAGTTCTTC; CDR3: CASSTTWVGAGEQFF; V: TRBV11-2; D: NA; size: NA; J: TRBJ2-1
DNA: TGTGCCAGCAGTGAAGCAGGGGGTACTCCCTACGAGCAGTACTTC; CDR3: CASSEAGGTPYEQYF; V: TRBV2; D: NA; size: NA; J: TRBJ2-7
DNA: TGCGCCAGCAGCGTTGGGCCGGGTAGCTACGAGCAGTACTTC; CDR3: CASSVGPGSYEQYF; V: TRBV5-1; D: NA; size: NA; J: TRBJ2-7
DNA: TGTGCCAGCAGCTTAGCGGCCCCAGGTTCCTACGAGCAGTACTTC; CDR3: CASSLAAPGSYEQYF; V: TRBV7-2; D: NA; size: NA; J: TRBJ2-7
DNA: TGCGCCAGCAGCCAAGTCGCAGGGAAAGCCTACGAGCAGTACTTC; CDR3: CASSQVAGKAYEQYF; V: TRBV4-1; D: NA; size: NA; J: TRBJ2-7
DNA: TGTGCCAGCAGCCAGGGCCCAGGACAGGGGAAAAGGTCGTACAATGAGCAGTTCTTC; CDR3: CASSQGPGQGKRSYNEQFF; V: TRBV14; D: TRBD1; size: NA; J: TRBJ2-1
DNA: TGTGCCAGCAGCGTAGTGGAGGCAAAGGGGGGCACCGGGGAGCTGTTTTTT; CDR3: CASSVVEAKGGTGELFF; V: TRBV9; D: NA; size: many; J: TRBJ2-2